This is a list of T cell receptor beta chains from one sample in a study of T cell responses to AZD1222 COVID-19 vaccine. Profiled with immunoSEQ multiplex PCR; TCRdb holds only in-frame clones, not every one. The data contain approximately 89,000 clones, 70% to 90% of them seen just once; the ten biggest clones take up roughly 14%. Source: peripheral blood, taken on day 0 of AZD1222 vaccination. Source of these receptors: an adult in good health. Each CDR3 is given without its conserved first and last residue. Each record gives: V gene, J gene, CDR3 protein.

V gene: TRBV28; J gene: TRBJ2-3; CDR3 protein: ASSSGPDTQY
V gene: TRBV5-6; J gene: TRBJ1-3; CDR3 protein: ASSFGRNSGNTIY
V gene: TRBV24-1; J gene: TRBJ1-1; CDR3 protein: ATKESGGNTEAF
V gene: TRBV6-2/TRBV6-3; J gene: TRBJ1-6; CDR3 protein: ASSYGTGNSPLH
V gene: TRBV28; J gene: TRBJ2-2; CDR3 protein: ASREVNTGELF
V gene: TRBV19; J gene: TRBJ2-7; CDR3 protein: ASSLAGVSSEQY
V gene: TRBV12-3/TRBV12-4; J gene: TRBJ2-1; CDR3 protein: ASSFGGDEQF
V gene: TRBV11-2; J gene: TRBJ2-7; CDR3 protein: ASSPGQGGGGYEQY
V gene: TRBV5-1; J gene: TRBJ2-7; CDR3 protein: ASSADRVTYEQY
V gene: TRBV9; J gene: TRBJ1-1; CDR3 protein: ASSVSSWGISEAF
V gene: TRBV6-5; J gene: TRBJ1-2; CDR3 protein: ASSYSGQGYGYT
V gene: TRBV14; J gene: TRBJ2-5; CDR3 protein: ASSLSETQY
V gene: TRBV9; J gene: TRBJ1-2; CDR3 protein: ASSVGVTGYGYT
V gene: TRBV30; J gene: TRBJ1-5; CDR3 protein: AWRRGPHQPQH
V gene: TRBV5-1; J gene: TRBJ2-5; CDR3 protein: ASSLGGRETQY
V gene: TRBV9; J gene: TRBJ1-1; CDR3 protein: ASSGEKQGFKGAF
V gene: TRBV6-5; J gene: TRBJ1-5; CDR3 protein: ASSQQVHNQPQH
V gene: TRBV6-4; J gene: TRBJ2-3; CDR3 protein: ASSDGGTSTDTQY